This TCR beta chain was observed in a study of blood T cell repertoires in COVID-19. This CDR3 has 14 residues. Germline lookup yields CDR1 LNHNV and CDR2 YYDKDF (reference sequence). V lost 0 bases and J lost 7, with 12 bases in between. The table came from immunoSEQ multiplex PCR; TCRdb's copy has only in-frame clones and leaves some out. Here the sample spans roughly 440,000 clones, approximately 88% being singletons. This chain uses TRBV15 with TRBJ1-2; a possible D gene is TRBD1 (6 bases). Sequencing was done on a sample of peripheral blood. The clonotype was recovered from a woman in her forties or fifties with COVID-19, enrolled during active disease. CDR3 nucleotide sequence: TGTGCCACCAGCAGAGACAGGGTAGGGGGTGGCTACACCTTC. Protein product: CATSRDRVGGGYTF.